This TCR beta chain emerged from a study of T cell repertoires in cytomegalovirus infection. Background on the study: The authors relied on CMV epitopes, both recently identified HLA-C-restricted and well-studied HLA-B-restricted. CMV infection together with matching HLA type was indicated by public TCR beta signatures. Study-level points and caveats: HLA-C-restricted CMV clonotypes gave the most frequent clonotype in two of eight donors.

TCRdb reanalysed the reads using MiXCR and keeps one entry per CDR3 protein. The sample has a few hundred thousand distinct CDR3 sequences, under 45% seen once. With 6 bases clipped from V and 6 bases from J, the junction kept 10 bases outside the gene matches. This CDR3 region has 13 residues. Germline V gene data show CDR1 as DFQATT and CDR2 as SNEGSKA (reference sequence). In the case of this clonotype: The antigen is undetermined.

The sequencing here drew on cultured PBMCs, taken from culture after CMV antigen stimulation. The TCR comes from a human donor in good health (CMV status not recorded). Some clones in this sample may be carry-over from other donors' samples. The chain recombines TRBV20-1 with TRBJ1-2; 7 bases line up with TRBD1. Written as DNA, the CDR3 is TGCAGTGCCCGACCCACAGGGGAAAATGGCTACACCTTC. This codes for CSARPTGENGYTF.